Listed below are T cell receptor beta chains from one sample, sequenced in a study of vaccination effects on CD4 cells after COVID-19. Their antigens are not known. TCRdb's table, derived via immunoSEQ multiplex PCR, lists solely in-frame clones and lacks some. The sample lists tens of thousands of clones, around two thirds occurring once. The input for sequencing was CD4+ T cells from PBMCs cultured with HCoV-229E spike peptides, taken after COVID-19 vaccination. The receptors stem from a human donor who received a COVID-19 vaccine. The CDR3 runs from the conserved cysteine through the conserved F or W. The order of the fields is D gene, V gene, J gene, clone size, CDR3 protein. A D gene is named only where the DNA matches it firmly. Only some rows state a clone size, as once, few, many or a class for expanded clones.

TRBD1,TRBV4-1,TRBJ1-5,few,CASSHRTGANSNQPQHF
-,TRBV28,TRBJ1-4,-,CASSFRGLTNEKLFF
-,TRBV24-1,TRBJ2-5,-,CATSAGTPQETQYF
-,TRBV6-6,TRBJ2-2,-,CASSLDSARTGELFF
-,TRBV6-5,TRBJ2-2,-,CASKPQRRTGELFF
TRBD1,TRBV24-1,TRBJ2-3,-,CATSDLGTGGEADTQYF
-,TRBV12-3/TRBV12-4,TRBJ2-3,-,CASSLGRRDTQYF
-,TRBV18,TRBJ1-1,-,CASSSTRDLNTEAFF
-,TRBV23-1,TRBJ1-1,-,CASSQGITGGRGTEAFF
TRBD1,TRBV18,TRBJ2-5,-,CASSRGQGQETQYF
-,TRBV6-5,TRBJ1-2,-,CASMGNYGYTF
-,TRBV5-4,TRBJ1-2,-,CASSLNLRGYTF
TRBD1,TRBV5-1,TRBJ2-1,-,CASSSTGVKYNEQFF
-,TRBV19,TRBJ1-2,-,CASSIALGSLAFHYGYTF
-,TRBV18,TRBJ1-1,-,CASSRPTGGTEAFF
-,TRBV24-1,TRBJ2-3,-,CATSEVRSTDTQYF
TRBD1,TRBV5-1,TRBJ2-3,-,CASSRATGDFTDTQYF
TRBD1,TRBV6-5,TRBJ1-5,once,CARLQGAYQPQHF
TRBD1,TRBV19,TRBJ1-5,-,CASSWGDRNSNQPQHF
-,TRBV7-2,TRBJ1-2,few,CASSLEEGINYGYTF
TRBD1,TRBV28,TRBJ1-3,-,CASSSPTGGRNTIYF
-,TRBV5-4,TRBJ1-2,-,CASSPVGGPPGYGYTF
-,TRBV5-1,TRBJ1-1,-,CASSISGDNTEAFF
TRBD2,TRBV29-1,TRBJ2-1,once,CSALGAGGYNEQFF
-,TRBV5-1,TRBJ2-3,-,CASSLDTGFLGDTQYF
TRBD1,TRBV7-9,TRBJ2-1,once,CASSLAGTGVNEQFF
-,TRBV7-2,TRBJ2-5,-,CASSPTRYQETQYF
-,TRBV10-3,TRBJ2-3,-,CAISGTLRVGITDTQYF
TRBD1,TRBV19,TRBJ2-4,once,CASSLNLGGLAKNIQYF
-,TRBV21-1,TRBJ1-1,-,CASSTLKGQKKNTEAFF
-,TRBV3-1/TRBV3-2,TRBJ1-5,-,CASSQYEDSQPQHF
-,TRBV6-5,TRBJ2-3,few,CASSNGLSTDTQYF
-,TRBV3-1/TRBV3-2,TRBJ2-2,-,CASSQDWLVGREELFF
-,TRBV30,TRBJ1-3,-,CAWSVGRSSGNTIYF
-,TRBV5-1,TRBJ2-5,-,CASRTQETQYF
TRBD2,TRBV7-2,TRBJ2-3,-,CASSYGGGPGADTQYF
-,TRBV4-3,TRBJ2-6,-,CASSQDRGTYGANVLTF
-,TRBV28,TRBJ1-1,-,CASSSRVTEAFF
-,TRBV2,TRBJ2-5,-,CASAAMLGATQYF
-,TRBV30,TRBJ1-4,few,CACSGMVEKLFF
-,TRBV25-1,TRBJ2-6,-,CASSPQGSGANVLTF
TRBD1,TRBV10-2,TRBJ1-6,-,CASSVTGGSSPLHF
-,TRBV5-6,TRBJ2-5,-,CASSHGYSPYQETQYF
-,TRBV18,TRBJ1-4,-,CASSPGYTREKLFF
-,TRBV9,TRBJ1-2,-,CASSVDSSYGYTF
-,TRBV2,TRBJ1-1,-,CASRGPGVGFTEAFF
-,TRBV7-2,TRBJ1-1,-,CASSSTRGEGTEAFF